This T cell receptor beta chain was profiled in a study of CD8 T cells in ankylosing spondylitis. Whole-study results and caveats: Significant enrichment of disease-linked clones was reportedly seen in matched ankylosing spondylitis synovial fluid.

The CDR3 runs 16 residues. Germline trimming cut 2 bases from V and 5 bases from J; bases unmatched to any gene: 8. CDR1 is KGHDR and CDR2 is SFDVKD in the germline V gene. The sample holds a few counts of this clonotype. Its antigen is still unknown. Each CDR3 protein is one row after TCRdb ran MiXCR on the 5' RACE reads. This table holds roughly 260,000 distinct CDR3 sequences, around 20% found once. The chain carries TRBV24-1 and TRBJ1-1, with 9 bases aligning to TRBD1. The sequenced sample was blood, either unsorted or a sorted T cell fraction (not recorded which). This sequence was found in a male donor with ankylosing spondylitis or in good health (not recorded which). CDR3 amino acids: CATSDSPGQGGTEAFF. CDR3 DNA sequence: TGTGCCACCAGTGATTCACCGGGACAGGGAGGGACTGAAGCTTTCTTT.